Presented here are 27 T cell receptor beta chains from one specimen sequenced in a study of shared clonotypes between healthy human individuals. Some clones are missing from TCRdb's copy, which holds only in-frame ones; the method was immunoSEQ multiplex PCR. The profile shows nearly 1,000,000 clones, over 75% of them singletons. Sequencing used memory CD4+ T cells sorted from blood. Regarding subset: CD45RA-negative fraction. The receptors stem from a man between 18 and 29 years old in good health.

The CDR3 region is CASSKQRETQYF. The CDR3 nucleotides are TGTGCCAGCAGCAAACAACGGGAGACCCAGTACTTC. The chain employs TRBV11-2 and TRBJ2-5, with D unclear. The CDR3 sequence is 12 residues long. The germline V gene encodes CDR1 SGHAT and CDR2 FQNNGV. V was trimmed by 5 bases and J by 5 bases, leaving 9 bases between them.

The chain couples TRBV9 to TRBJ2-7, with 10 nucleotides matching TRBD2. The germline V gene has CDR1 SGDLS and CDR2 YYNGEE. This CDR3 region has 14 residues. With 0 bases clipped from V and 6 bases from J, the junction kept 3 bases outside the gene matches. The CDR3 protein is CASSVVASGGEQYF. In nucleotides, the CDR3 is TGTGCCAGCAGCGTAGTGGCTAGCGGGGGCGAGCAGTACTTC.

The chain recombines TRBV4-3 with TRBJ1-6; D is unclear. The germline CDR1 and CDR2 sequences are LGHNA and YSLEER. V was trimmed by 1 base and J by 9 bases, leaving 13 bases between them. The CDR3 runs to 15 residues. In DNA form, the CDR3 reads TGCGCCAGCAGCCAAGGTACACAGAAGCCTTCACCCCTCCACTTT. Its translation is CASSQGTQKPSPLHF.

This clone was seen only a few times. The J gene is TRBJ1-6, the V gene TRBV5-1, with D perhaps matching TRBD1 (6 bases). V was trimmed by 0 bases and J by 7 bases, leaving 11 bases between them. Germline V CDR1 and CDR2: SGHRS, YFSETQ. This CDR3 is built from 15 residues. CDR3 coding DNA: TGCGCCAGCAGCTTGGGACAGGCTCTCAATTCACCCCTCCACTTT. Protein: CASSLGQALNSPLHF.

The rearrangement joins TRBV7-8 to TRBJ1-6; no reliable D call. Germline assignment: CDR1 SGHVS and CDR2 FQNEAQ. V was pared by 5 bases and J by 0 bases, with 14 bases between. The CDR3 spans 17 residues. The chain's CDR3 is CASSTAPPSSYNSPLHF. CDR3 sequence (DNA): TGTGCCAGCAGCACCGCACCTCCCAGCTCCTATAATTCACCCCTCCACTTT.

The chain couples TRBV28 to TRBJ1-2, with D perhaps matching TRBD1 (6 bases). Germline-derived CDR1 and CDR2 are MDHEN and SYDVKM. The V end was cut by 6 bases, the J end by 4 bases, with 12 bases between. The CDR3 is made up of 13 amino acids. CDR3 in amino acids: CASSAGVGYGYTF. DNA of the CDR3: TGTGCCAGCAGCGCAGGGGTGGGCTATGGCTACACCTTC.

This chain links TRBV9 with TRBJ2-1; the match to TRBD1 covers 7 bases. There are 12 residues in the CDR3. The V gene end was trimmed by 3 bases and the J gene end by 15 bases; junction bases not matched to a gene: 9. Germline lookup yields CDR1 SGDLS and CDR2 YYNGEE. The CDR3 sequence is CASSARDSPLFF. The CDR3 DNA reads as TGTGCCAGCAGCGCCCGGGACAGTCCGCTGTTCTTC.

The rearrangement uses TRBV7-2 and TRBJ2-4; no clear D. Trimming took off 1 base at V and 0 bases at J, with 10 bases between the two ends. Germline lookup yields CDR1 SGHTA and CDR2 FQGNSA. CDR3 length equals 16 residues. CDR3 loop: CASSLGLMLAKNIQYF. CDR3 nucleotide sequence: TGTGCCAGCAGCTTAGGGCTGATGTTAGCCAAAAACATTCAGTACTTC. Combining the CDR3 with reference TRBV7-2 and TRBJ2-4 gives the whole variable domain GAGVSQSPSNKVTEKGKDVELRCDPISGHTALYWYRQSLGQGLEFLIYFQGNSAPDKSGLPSDRFSAERTGGSVSTLTIQRTQQEDSAVYLCASSLGLMLAKNIQYFGAGTRLSVL.

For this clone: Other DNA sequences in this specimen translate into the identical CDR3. The CDR3 sequence is CASSIGTSGINNEQFF. The CDR3 DNA reads as TGTGCCAGTAGTATAGGGACTAGCGGTATAAACAATGAGCAGTTCTTC. The rearrangement uses TRBV19 and TRBJ2-1; 10 nucleotides line up with TRBD2. Losses at the gene ends were 1 base for V and 5 bases for J; bases not matched to a gene: 5. From germline, CDR1 is LNHDA and CDR2 SQIVND (reference sequence). CDR3 length equals 16 residues.

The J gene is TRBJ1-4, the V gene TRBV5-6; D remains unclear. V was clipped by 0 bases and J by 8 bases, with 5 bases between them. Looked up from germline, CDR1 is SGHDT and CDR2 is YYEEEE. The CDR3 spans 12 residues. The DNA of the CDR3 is TGTGCCAGCAGCTTGGTCGGGGAAAAACTGTTTTTT. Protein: CASSLVGEKLFF. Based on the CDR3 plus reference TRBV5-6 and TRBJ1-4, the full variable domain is DAGVTQSPTHLIKTRGQQVTLRCSPKSGHDTVSWYQQALGQGPQFIFQYYEEEERQRGNFPDRFSGHQFPNYSSELNVNALLLGDSALYLCASSLVGEKLFFGSGTQLSVL.

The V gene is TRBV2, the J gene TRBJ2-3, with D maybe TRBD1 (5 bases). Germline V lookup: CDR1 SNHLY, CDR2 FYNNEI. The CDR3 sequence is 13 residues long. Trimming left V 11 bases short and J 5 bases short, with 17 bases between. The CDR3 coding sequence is TGTGCCGTAAGCAGGGAAGGGCTAGATACGCAGTATTTT. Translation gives CAVSREGLDTQYF.

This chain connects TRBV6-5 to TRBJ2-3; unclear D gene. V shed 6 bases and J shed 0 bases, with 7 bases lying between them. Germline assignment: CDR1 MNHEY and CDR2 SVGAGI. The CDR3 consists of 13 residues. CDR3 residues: CASRMTSTDTQYF. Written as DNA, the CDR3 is TGTGCCAGCAGAATGACTAGCACAGATACGCAGTATTTT.

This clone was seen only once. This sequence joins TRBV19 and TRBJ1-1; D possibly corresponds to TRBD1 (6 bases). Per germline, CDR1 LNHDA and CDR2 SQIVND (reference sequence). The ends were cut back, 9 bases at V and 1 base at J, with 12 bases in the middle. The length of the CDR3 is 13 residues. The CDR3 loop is CASLGRGNTEAFF. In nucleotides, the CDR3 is TGTGCCAGCCTAGGCAGGGGGAACACTGAAGCTTTCTTT.

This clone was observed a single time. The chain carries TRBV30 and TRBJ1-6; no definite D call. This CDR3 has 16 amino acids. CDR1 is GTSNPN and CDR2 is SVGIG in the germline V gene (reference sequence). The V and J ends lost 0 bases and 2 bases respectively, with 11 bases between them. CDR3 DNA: TGTGCCTGGAGTGTAATCCTCCCGGCCTATAATTCACCCCTCCACTTT. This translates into CAWSVILPAYNSPLHF.

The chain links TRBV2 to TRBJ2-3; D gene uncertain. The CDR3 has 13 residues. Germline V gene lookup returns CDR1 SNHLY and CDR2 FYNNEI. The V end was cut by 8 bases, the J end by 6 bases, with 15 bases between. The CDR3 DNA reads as TGTGCCAGCTGGGTAGGGTATGGGGATACGCAGTATTTT. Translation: CASWVGYGDTQYF.

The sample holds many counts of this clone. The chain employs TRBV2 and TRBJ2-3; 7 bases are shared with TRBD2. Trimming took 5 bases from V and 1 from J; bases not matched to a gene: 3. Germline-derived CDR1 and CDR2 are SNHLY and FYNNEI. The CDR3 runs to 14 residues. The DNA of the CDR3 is TGTGCCAGCAGTTTCAGCGGGGGCACAGATACGCAGTATTTT. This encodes CASSFSGGTDTQYF.

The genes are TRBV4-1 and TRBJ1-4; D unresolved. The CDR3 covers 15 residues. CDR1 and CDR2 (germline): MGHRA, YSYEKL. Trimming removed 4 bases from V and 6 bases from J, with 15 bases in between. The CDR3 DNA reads TGCGCCAGCAGCCCGGCAGAGGGAGGCGATGAAAAACTGTTTTTT. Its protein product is CASSPAEGGDEKLFF.

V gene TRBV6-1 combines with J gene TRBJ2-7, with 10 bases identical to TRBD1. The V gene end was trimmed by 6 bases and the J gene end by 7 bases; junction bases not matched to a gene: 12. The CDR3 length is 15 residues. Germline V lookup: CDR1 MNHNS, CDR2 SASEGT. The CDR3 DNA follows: TGTGCCAGCAGATCCCCGGGACAGGGGTTTTGGGAGCAGTACTTC. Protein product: CASRSPGQGFWEQYF.

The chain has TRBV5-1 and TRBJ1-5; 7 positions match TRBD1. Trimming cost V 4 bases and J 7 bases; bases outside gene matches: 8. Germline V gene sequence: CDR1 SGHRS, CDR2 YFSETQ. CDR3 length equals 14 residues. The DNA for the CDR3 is TGCGCCAGCAGCAGTAACAGGGGAAAACAGCCCCAGCATTTT. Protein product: CASSSNRGKQPQHF.

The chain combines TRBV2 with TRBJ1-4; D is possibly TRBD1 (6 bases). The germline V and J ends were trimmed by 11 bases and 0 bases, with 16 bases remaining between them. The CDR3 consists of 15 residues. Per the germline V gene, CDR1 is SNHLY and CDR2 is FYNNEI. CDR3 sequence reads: CASRGGLATNEKLFF. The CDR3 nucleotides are TGTGCCTCCAGGGGAGGCCTAGCAACTAATGAAAAACTGTTTTTT.

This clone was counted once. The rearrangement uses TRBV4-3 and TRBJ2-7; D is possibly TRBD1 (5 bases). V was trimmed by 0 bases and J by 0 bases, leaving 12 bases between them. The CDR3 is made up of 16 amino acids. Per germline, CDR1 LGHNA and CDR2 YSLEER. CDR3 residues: CASSQDRGFSSYEQYF. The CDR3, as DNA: TGCGCCAGCAGCCAAGATAGGGGTTTCAGCTCCTACGAGCAGTACTTC.

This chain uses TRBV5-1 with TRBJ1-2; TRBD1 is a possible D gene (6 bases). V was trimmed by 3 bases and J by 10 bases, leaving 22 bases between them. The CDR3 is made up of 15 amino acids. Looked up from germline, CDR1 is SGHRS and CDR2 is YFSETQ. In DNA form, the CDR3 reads TGCGCCAGCAGCTCAACCAGGGGCCTTTCCCTAGACTACACCTTC. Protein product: CASSSTRGLSLDYTF.

The CDR3 reads CSGQQETQYF. The CDR3 DNA sequence: TGCAGCGGCCAACAGGAGACCCAGTACTTC. The rearrangement links TRBV29-1 to TRBJ2-5; D is unresolved. The CDR3 spans 10 residues. Germline values: CDR1 SQVTM, CDR2 ANQGSEA. V dropped 7 bases and J dropped 5 bases, with 8 bases sitting between them.

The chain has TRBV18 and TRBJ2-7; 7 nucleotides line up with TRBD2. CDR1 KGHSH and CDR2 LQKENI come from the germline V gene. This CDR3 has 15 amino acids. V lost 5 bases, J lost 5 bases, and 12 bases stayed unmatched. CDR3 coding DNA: TGTGCCAGCTCATCAATGGGGACTACAGTTCACGAGCAGTACTTC. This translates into CASSSMGTTVHEQYF.

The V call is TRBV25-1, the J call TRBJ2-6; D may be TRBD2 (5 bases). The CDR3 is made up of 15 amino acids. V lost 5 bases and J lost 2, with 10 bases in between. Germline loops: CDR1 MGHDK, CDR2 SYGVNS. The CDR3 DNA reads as TGTGCCAGCAGTCTCTCCGGGGCTGGGGCCAACGTCCTGACTTTC. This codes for CASSLSGAGANVLTF.

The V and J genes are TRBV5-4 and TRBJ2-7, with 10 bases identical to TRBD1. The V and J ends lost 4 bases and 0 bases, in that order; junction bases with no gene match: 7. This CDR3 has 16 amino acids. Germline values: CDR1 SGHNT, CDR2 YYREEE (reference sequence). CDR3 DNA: TGTGCCAGCAGCCTGACAGGGGGCCCCACCTCCTACGAGCAGTACTTC. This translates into CASSLTGGPTSYEQYF.

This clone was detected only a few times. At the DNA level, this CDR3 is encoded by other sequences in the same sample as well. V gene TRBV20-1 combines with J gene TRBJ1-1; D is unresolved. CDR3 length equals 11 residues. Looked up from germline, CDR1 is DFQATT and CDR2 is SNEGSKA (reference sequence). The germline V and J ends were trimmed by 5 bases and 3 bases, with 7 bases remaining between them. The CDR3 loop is CSAAPDTEAFF. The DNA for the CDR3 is TGCAGTGCTGCACCCGACACTGAAGCTTTCTTT.